This T cell receptor delta chain was sequenced for a study of γδ T cells in repeated Plasmodium falciparum infection. Study summary: Malian samples came from no-transmission periods or across acute febrile malaria episodes. Study-wide results and caveats: Vgamma9/Vdelta2+ T cells showed a stable polyclonal repertoire with shared TCRgamma sequences.

This clone was counted between two and nine times. Its target is not known. This DNA's translation and the protein TCRdb lists, from a much larger clone, do not match at residue 9, likely due to a read error; the protein shown is translated from the DNA. Bulk repertoires came from Vgamma9/Vdelta2+ or Vdelta2-negative gammadelta T cells flow-sorted from PBMC. Germline loops: CDR1 TSWWSYY, CDR2 QGS. This CDR3 region has 18 residues. Trimming stripped 3 bases from V and 0 bases from J, with 20 bases between. Both TRG and TRD chains were sequenced from each sorted sample. TCRdb called clones from the multiplex PCR reads again using CATT. The table has tens of thousands of delta-chain clones, more than 0.85% seen once.

The sequenced sample was gamma-delta T cells from blood. This rearrangement joins TRDV1 to TRDJ1; D gene uncertain. No J gene is reported in TCRdb; it was inferred here by comparing the DNA with germline. The clonotype originates from a pool of human donors (malaria-infected and uninfected, not separated). The CDR3 region has the DNA TGTGCTCTTGGGGAGCCGAGATCTCTTTGCGGAGACACCGATAAACTCATCTTT. The encoded protein is CALGEPRSLCGDTDKLIF.